This T cell receptor (beta chain) is drawn from a study of regulatory T cells in long-lasting Graves disease. Libraries of TCR beta came from iRepertoire HTBI primers plus Arm-PCR of CDR3 regions. TCRdb fed the multiplex PCR reads into MiXCR, producing one record per CDR3 protein. There are 400,000 or so distinct CDR3 sequences in the sample; 20% to 30% occur only once, and roughly 28% lies in the top ten. The V gene end was trimmed by 2 bases and the J gene end by 3 bases; junction bases not matched to a gene: 8. Per germline, CDR1 KGHDR and CDR2 SFDVKD. This CDR3 is 16 amino acids long. Study observations and caveats: With 2,500 to 3,500 shared public clonotypes, persistent patients exceeded new patients, who shared roughly 920. Persistent disease was characterized by preferential usage of TRBV28, TRBJ1-2 and TRBJ2-5.

This clonotype was recorded many times. Antigen: not known. This sample's time point: persistent/refractory GD, antithyroid drugs over 5 years with positive TRAb. The TCR library was made from RNA extracted from PBMCs. This TCR was recovered from a female donor with Graves disease. The chain employs TRBV24-1 and TRBJ2-7, with 8 bases lining up with TRBD1. Sequencing used peripheral blood mononuclear cells (PBMCs), obtained when the disease was refractory, from a patient treated with antithyroid drugs. The DNA of the CDR3 is TGTGCCACCAGTGATTCGACAGGGGTCGGTAGCTACGAGCAGTACTTC. Protein sequence: CATSDSTGVGSYEQYF.